This TCR beta chain stems from a study of control samples from healthy donors and cancer patients. Germline CDR1 SGHRS, CDR2 YFSETQ. The V gene lost 0 bases and the J gene lost 4 bases, with 17 bases spanning the gap. The CDR3 consists of 17 residues. TCRdb's copy holds only in-frame clones and misses some; the assay was immunoSEQ multiplex PCR. The table includes about 100,000 clones, 87% detected once. This rearrangement joins TRBV5-1 to TRBJ1-5; a possible D gene is TRBD1 (5 bases). The TCR originated in a woman aged 45 to 65 in good health. The sample taken for sequencing was blood. The CDR3 loop is CASSLEPGLSGNQPQHF. The CDR3 DNA sequence: TGCGCCAGCAGCTTGGAACCGGGACTCAGCGGGAATCAGCCCCAGCATTTT. Full variable domain (rest looked up from reference TRBV5-1 and TRBJ1-5): KAGVTQTPRYLIKTRGQQVTLSCSPISGHRSVSWYQQTPGQGLQFLFEYFSETQRNKGNFPGRFSGRQFSNSRSEMNVSTLELGDSALYLCASSLEPGLSGNQPQHFGDGTRLSIL.